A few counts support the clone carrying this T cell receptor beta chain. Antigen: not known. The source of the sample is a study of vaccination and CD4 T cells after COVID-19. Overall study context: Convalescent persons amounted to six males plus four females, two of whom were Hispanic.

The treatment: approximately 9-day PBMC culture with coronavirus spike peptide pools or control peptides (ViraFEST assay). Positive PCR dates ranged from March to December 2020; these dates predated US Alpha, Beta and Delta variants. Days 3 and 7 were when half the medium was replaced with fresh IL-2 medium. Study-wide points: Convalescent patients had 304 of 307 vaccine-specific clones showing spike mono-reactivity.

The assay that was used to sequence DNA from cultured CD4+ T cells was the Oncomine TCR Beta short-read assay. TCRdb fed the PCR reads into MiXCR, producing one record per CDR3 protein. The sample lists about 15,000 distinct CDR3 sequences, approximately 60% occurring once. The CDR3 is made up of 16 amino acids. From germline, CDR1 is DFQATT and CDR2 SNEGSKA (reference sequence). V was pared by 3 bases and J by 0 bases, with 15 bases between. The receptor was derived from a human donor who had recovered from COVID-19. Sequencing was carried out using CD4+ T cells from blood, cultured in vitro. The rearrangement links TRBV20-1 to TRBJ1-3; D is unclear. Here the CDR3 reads CSASNAGPGSGNTIYF. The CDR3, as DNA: TGCAGTGCTAGTAATGCAGGTCCTGGCTCTGGAAACACCATATATTTT.